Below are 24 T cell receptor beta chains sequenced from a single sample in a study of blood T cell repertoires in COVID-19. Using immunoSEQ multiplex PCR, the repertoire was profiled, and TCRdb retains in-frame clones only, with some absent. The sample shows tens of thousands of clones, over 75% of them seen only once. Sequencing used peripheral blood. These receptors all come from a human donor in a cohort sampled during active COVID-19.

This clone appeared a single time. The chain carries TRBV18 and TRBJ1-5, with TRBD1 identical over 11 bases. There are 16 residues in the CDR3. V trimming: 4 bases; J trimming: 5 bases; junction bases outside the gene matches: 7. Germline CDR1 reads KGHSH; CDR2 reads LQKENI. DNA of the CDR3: TGTGCCAGCTCACTATTGGGGACAGGGGGGGATCAGCCCCAGCATTTT. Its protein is CASSLLGTGGDQPQHF.

DNA for the CDR3: TGTGCCAGCAGGAACGCAGCGGGCTACGAGCAGTACTTC. Amino acids: CASRNAAGYEQYF. The rearrangement links TRBV25-1 to TRBJ2-7; D is perhaps TRBD2 (6 bases). From germline, CDR1 is MGHDK and CDR2 SYGVNS. This CDR3 is 13 amino acids long. V was trimmed by 6 bases and J by 3 bases, leaving 12 bases between them.

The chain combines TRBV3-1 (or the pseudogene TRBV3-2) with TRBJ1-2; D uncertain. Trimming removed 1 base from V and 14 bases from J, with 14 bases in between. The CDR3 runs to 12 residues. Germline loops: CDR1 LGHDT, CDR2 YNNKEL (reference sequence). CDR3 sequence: CASSQAGGGGTF. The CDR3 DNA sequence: TGTGCCAGCAGCCAAGCAGGAGGTGGTGGGACCTTC.

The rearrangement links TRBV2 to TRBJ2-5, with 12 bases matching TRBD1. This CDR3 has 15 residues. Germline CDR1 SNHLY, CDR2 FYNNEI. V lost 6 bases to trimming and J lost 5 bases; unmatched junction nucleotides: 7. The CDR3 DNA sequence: TGTGCCAGCAGGGGGACAGGGGGCGCGGGGGAGACCCAGTACTTC. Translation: CASRGTGGAGETQYF. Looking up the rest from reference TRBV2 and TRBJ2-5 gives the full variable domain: EPEVTQTPSHQVTQMGQEVILRCVPISNHLYFYWYRQILGQKVEFLVSFYNNEISEKSEIFDDQFSVERPDGSNFTLKIRSTKLEDSAMYFCASRGTGGAGETQYFGPGTRLLVL.

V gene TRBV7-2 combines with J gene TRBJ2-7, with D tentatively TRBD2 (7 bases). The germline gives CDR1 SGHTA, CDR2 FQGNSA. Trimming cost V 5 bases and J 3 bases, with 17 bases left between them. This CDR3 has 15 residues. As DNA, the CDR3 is TGTGCCAGCAGCCCCGGAGGGGGGGTCAACTACGAGCAGTACTTC. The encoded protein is CASSPGGGVNYEQYF. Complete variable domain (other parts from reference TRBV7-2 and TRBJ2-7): GAGVSQSPSNKVTEKGKDVELRCDPISGHTALYWYRQSLGQGLEFLIYFQGNSAPDKSGLPSDRFSAERTGGSVSTLTIQRTQQEDSAVYLCASSPGGGVNYEQYFGPGTRLTVT.

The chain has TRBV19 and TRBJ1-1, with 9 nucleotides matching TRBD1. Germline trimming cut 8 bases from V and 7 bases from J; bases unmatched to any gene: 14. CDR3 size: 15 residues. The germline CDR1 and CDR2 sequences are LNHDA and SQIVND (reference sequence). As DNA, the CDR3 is TGTGCCAGTGGGGTATCCGGGACAGGGATAAATGAAGCTTTCTTT. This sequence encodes CASGVSGTGINEAFF.

The DNA for the CDR3 is TGTGCCAGCAGCTTAGCCGGGACACTTTATAATTCACCCCTCCACTTT. It is translated as CASSLAGTLYNSPLHF. The chain combines TRBV7-6 with TRBJ1-6; D perhaps matches TRBD1 (6 bases). This CDR3 spans 16 amino acids. Germline assignment: CDR1 SGHVS and CDR2 FNYEAQ. The germline V and J ends were trimmed by 0 bases and 4 bases, with 10 bases remaining between them.

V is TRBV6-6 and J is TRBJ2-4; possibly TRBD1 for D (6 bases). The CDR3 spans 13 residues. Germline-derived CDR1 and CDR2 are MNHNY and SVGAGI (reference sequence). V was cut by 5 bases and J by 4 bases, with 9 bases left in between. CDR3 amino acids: CASSQGTKNIQYF. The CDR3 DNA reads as TGTGCCAGCAGTCAGGGGACAAAAAACATTCAGTACTTC.

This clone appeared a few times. As DNA, the CDR3 is TGTGCCAGCAGCTCACCTACCCAAGGACAGGGCGGAGGTGATTCACCCCTCCACTTT. Translation: CASSSPTQGQGGGDSPLHF. The chain recombines TRBV13 with TRBJ1-6; 8 nucleotides align to TRBD1. The CDR3 contains 19 residues. CDR1 is PRHDT and CDR2 is FYEKMQ in the germline V gene (reference sequence). Trimming cost V 4 bases and J 8 bases; bases outside gene matches: 19.

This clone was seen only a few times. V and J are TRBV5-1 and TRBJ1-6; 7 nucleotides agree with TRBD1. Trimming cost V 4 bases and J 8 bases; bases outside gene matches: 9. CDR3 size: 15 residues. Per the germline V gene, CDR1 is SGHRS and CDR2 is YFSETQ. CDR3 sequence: CASSPVGQDYSPLHF. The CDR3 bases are TGCGCCAGCAGCCCGGTCGGACAGGACTATTCACCCCTCCACTTT.

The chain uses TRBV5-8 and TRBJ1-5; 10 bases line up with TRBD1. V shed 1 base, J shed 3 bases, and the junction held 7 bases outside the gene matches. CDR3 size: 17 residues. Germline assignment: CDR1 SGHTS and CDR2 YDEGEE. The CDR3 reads CASSLFTGTGVNQPQHF. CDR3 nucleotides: TGTGCCAGCAGCTTGTTCACCGGGACAGGGGTCAATCAGCCCCAGCATTTT.

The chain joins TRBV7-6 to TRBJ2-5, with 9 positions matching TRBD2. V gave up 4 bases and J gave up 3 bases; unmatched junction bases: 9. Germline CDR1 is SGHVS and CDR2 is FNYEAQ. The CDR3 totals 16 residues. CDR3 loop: CASSSRLAATKETQYF. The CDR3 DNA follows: TGTGCCAGCAGCTCTCGACTAGCGGCAACTAAAGAGACCCAGTACTTC.

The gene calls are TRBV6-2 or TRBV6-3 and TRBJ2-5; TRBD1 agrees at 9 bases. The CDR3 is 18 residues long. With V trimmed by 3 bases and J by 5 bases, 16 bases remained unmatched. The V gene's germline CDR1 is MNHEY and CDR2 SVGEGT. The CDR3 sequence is CASSYRDLPGQGMETQYF. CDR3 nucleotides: TGTGCCAGCAGTTATAGGGACCTTCCGGGACAGGGTATGGAGACCCAGTACTTC.

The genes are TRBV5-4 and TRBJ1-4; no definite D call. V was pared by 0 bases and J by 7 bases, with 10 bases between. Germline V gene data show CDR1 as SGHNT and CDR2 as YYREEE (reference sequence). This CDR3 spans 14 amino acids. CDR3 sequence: CASSLDQNTEKLFF. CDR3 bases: TGTGCCAGCAGCTTGGACCAGAATACTGAAAAACTGTTTTTT. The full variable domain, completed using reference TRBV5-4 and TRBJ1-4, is ETGVTQSPTHLIKTRGQQVTLRCSSQSGHNTVSWYQQALGQGPQFIFQYYREEENGRGNFPPRFSGLQFPNYSSELNVNALELDDSALYLCASSLDQNTEKLFFGSGTQLSVL.

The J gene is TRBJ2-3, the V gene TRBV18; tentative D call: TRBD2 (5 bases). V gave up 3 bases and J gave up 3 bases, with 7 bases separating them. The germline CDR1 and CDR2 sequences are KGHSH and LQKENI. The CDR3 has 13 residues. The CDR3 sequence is CASSPGGTDTQYF. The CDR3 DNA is TGTGCCAGCTCACCCGGCGGGACAGATACGCAGTATTTT.

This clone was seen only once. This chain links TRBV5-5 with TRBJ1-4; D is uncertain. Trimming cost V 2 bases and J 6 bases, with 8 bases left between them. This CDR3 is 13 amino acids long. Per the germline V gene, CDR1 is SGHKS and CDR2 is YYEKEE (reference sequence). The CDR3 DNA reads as TGTGCCAGCAGCTTTTGGTCGGATGAAAAACTGTTTTTT. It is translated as CASSFWSDEKLFF.

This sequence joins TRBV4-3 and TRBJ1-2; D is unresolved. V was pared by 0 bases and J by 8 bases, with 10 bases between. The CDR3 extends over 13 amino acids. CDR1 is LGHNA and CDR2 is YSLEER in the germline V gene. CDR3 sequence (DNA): TGCGCCAGCAGCCAAGATGTCACGAGGGGCTACACCTTC. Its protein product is CASSQDVTRGYTF.

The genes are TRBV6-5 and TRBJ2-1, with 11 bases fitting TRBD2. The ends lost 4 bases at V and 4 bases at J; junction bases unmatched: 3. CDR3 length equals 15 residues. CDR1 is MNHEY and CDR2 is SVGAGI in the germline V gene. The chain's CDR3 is CASSSSGGPYNEQFF. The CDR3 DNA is TGTGCCAGCAGTTCTAGCGGGGGGCCGTACAATGAGCAGTTCTTC.

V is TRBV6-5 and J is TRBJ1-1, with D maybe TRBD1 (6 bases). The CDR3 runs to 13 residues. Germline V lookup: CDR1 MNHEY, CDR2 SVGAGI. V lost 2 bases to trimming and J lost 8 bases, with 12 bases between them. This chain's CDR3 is CASSYRRGLEAFF. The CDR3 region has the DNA TGTGCCAGCAGTTACCGCAGGGGTCTCGAAGCTTTCTTT.

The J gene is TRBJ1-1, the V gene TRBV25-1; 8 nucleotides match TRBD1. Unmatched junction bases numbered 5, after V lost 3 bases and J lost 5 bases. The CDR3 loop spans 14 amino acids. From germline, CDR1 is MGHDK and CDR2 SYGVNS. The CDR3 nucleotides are TGTGCCAGCAGTGACGACAGGGGAGGGACTGAAGCTTTCTTT. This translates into CASSDDRGGTEAFF.

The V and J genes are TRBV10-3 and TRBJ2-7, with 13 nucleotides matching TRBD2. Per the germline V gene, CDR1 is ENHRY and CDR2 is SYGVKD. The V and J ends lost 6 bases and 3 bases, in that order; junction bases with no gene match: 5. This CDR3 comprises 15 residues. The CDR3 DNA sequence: TGTGCCATCAGCGCGACTAGCGGGGGGCTCTACGAGCAGTACTTC. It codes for CAISATSGGLYEQYF.

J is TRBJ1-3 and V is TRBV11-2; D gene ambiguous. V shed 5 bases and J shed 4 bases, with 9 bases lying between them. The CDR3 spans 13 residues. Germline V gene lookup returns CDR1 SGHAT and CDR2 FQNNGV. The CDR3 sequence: CASSPQRGNTIYF. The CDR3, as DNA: TGTGCCAGCAGCCCACAAAGAGGAAACACCATATATTTT.

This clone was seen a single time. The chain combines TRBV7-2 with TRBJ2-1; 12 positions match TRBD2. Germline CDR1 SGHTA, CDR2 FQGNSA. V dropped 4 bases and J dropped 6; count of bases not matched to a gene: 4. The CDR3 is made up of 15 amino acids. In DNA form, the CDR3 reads TGTGCCAGCAGCTCTAGCGGGGGGGCCTCCAATGAGCAGTTCTTC. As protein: CASSSSGGASNEQFF. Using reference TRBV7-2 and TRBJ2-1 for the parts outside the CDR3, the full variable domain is GAGVSQSPSNKVTEKGKDVELRCDPISGHTALYWYRQSLGQGLEFLIYFQGNSAPDKSGLPSDRFSAERTGGSVSTLTIQRTQQEDSAVYLCASSSSGGASNEQFFGPGTRLTVL.

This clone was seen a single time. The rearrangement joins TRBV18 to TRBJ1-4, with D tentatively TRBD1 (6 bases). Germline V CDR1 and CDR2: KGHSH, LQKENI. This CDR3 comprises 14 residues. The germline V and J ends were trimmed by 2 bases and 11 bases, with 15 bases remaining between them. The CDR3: CASSPGGQFYKLFF. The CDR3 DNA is TGTGCCAGCTCACCAGGTGGACAGTTCTATAAACTGTTTTTT.